One sample yielded the 2 T cell receptor beta chains listed below, sequenced in a study of shared clonotypes between healthy human individuals. Generated by immunoSEQ multiplex PCR, the TCRdb table keeps only in-frame clones and is missing some. The repertoire holds about 1.5 million clones, with roughly 96% as singletons. The sequenced sample consisted of naive CD4+ T cells sorted from blood. The subset is: CD45RA+ positively selected. These receptors originate from a man in his thirties or forties in good health.

The chain carries TRBV30 and TRBJ1-1; D is unresolved. The V gene's germline CDR1 is GTSNPN and CDR2 SVGIG (reference sequence). The CDR3 consists of 14 residues. Between the trimmed V and J ends, which lost 4 bases and 1 base, there was a span of 13 bases. The CDR3 sequence is CAWKRQWENTEAFF. The CDR3 nucleotides are TGTGCCTGGAAGAGGCAGTGGGAGAACACTGAAGCTTTCTTT.

This clone is a singleton in its sample. The chain couples TRBV9 to TRBJ2-3, with D maybe TRBD1 (5 bases). CDR3 size: 16 residues. Looked up from germline, CDR1 is SGDLS and CDR2 is YYNGEE. Trimming took off 0 bases at V and 5 bases at J, with 16 bases between the two ends. Written as DNA, the CDR3 is TGTGCCAGCAGCGTAGATTCAGCAGGGCAGGTAGATACGCAGTATTTT. It encodes CASSVDSAGQVDTQYF.